The 22 T cell receptor beta chains reported below all come from one sample, sequenced in a study of T cells in women clearing cervical HPV infection. Generated by immunoSEQ multiplex PCR, the TCRdb table keeps only in-frame clones and is missing some. Its clone listing holds under 45,000 clones. Sequenced: blood buffy coat. These receptors all come from a woman aged 18-69 years with a cervical HPV16 infection that either progressed to CIN3+ or cleared (not recorded which).

On this clone: The CDR3 end is not reached by the read, which stops 3 residues before it; the germline J gene fills it in. The chain recombines TRBV19 with TRBJ2-2; weak D call: TRBD2 (6 bases). The CDR3 has 15 residues. The V end lost 3 bases, the J end lost 1 base, and 9 bases lay between the germline ends. CDR1 is LNHDA, CDR2 SQIVND, per germline (reference sequence). CDR3 bases read: TGTGCCAGTAGTATCGGGGGACTGAACACCGGGGAG. Translated: CASSIGGLNTGE. The entire CDR3 sequence reads CASSIGGLNTGELFF.

On this clone itself: The read ends 3 residues early relative to the CDR3; the germline J gene fills the gap. The V gene is TRBV6-1, the J gene TRBJ1-2; D might be TRBD1 (6 bases). V lost 4 bases to trimming and J lost 6 bases, with 15 bases between them. The CDR3 has 14 amino acids. Germline loops: CDR1 MNHNS, CDR2 SASEGT. The covered CDR3 bases are TGTGCCAGCAGTGTATCCCCTAGGACAGATGGC. This sequence encodes CASSVSPRTDG. The CDR3, in full, reads CASSVSPRTDGYTF.

In regard to this clone: The read terminates 3 residues ahead of where the CDR3 ends, so the germline J gene completes it. This chain joins TRBV7-8 and TRBJ1-1; D is possibly TRBD1 (5 bases). V was cut by 3 bases and J by 1 base, with 9 bases left in between. The V gene's germline CDR1 is SGHVS and CDR2 FQNEAQ. The CDR3 is made up of 14 amino acids. CDR3 amino acids: CASSFGRANTEAFF. The sequenced CDR3 bases are TGTGCCAGCAGCTTTGGCAGGGCGAACACTGAA.

Of note for this clone: The CDR3 end falls 3 residues outside the read, so it is completed with the germline J gene. The rearrangement links TRBV7-9 to TRBJ1-4, with D uncertain. V was pared by 0 bases and J by 4 bases, with 6 bases between. The CDR3 contains 14 residues. Germline loops: CDR1 SEHNR, CDR2 FQNEAQ (reference sequence). CDR3 DNA (partial): TGTGCCAGCAGCTTAGCTGGCTTTAATGAAAAA. It specifies CASSLAGFNEK. The entire CDR3 reads CASSLAGFNEKLFF.

Notes on this clone: The sequenced fragment ends 3 residues before the CDR3 boundary, so the rest is inferred from the germline J gene. V usage is TRBV18 and J usage is TRBJ2-7; tentatively, D is TRBD1 (6 bases). This CDR3 has 15 residues. Per germline, CDR1 KGHSH and CDR2 LQKENI. V lost 2 bases to trimming and J lost 5 bases, with 16 bases between them. CDR3 bases read: TGTGCCAGCTCACCAAACGAGGACAGCCTCCACGAG. This codes for CASSPNEDSLHE. The full CDR3 sequence reads CASSPNEDSLHEQYF.

On this clone: The read comes to an end 3 residues before the CDR3 does, leaving the germline J gene to fill in the end. This rearrangement joins TRBV18 to TRBJ2-7; D is possibly TRBD1 or TRBD2 (5 bases each). The V and J ends lost 4 bases and 4 bases respectively, with 14 bases between them. CDR1 and CDR2 (germline): KGHSH, LQKENI. This CDR3 is 14 amino acids long. The CDR3 is CASSQRNEGYEQYF. The sequenced part of the CDR3 DNA is TGTGCCAGCTCACAAAGAAATGAGGGGTACGAG.

Details on this clone: The CDR3 end is not reached by the read, which stops 3 residues before it; the germline J gene fills it in. V and J are TRBV12-3 or TRBV12-4 and TRBJ1-6; TRBD1 is a possible D gene (6 bases). V lost 7 bases to trimming and J lost 9 bases, with 13 bases between them. The length of the CDR3 is 13 residues. Partial CDR3 DNA: TGTGCCAGCACCCGGACAGAAGTTTCACCC. Its protein is CASTRTEVSP. The complete CDR3 sequence is CASTRTEVSPLHF.

Regarding this clone: The read terminates 3 residues ahead of where the CDR3 ends, so the germline J gene completes it. The chain has TRBV19 and TRBJ1-1; the D is unclear. Trimming left V 6 bases short and J 1 base short, with 9 bases between. The CDR3 totals 13 residues. Looked up from germline, CDR1 is LNHDA and CDR2 is SQIVND (reference sequence). The CDR3: CASSSVANTEAFF. CDR3 DNA, as far as it was read: TGTGCCAGTAGCTCTGTAGCGAACACTGAA. The variable domain in full, with the rest retrieved from reference TRBV19 and TRBJ1-1, is DGGITQSPKYLFRKEGQNVTLSCEQNLNHDAMYWYRQDPGQGLRLIYYSQIVNDFQKGDIAEGYSVSREKKESFPLTVTSAQKNPTAFYLCASSSVANTEAFFGQGTRLTVV.

By frequency, this clone is hyperexpanded. The read ends 3 residues before the CDR3 terminus; that terminus is restored from the germline J gene. The chain uses TRBV20-1 and TRBJ1-1; TRBD1 is a possible D gene (5 bases). The length of the CDR3 is 14 residues. Germline V gene lookup returns CDR1 DFQATT and CDR2 SNEGSKA (reference sequence). The ends were cut back, 0 bases at V and 5 bases at J, with 13 bases in the middle. CDR3 bases read: TGCAGTGCTAGAGAACCTCAGGGCCGGACTGAA. The encoded protein is CSAREPQGRTE. The full CDR3 is CSAREPQGRTEAFF.

As regards this clone: The observed sequence ends 3 residues before the CDR3 terminus, with the missing tail filled in from the germline J gene. V usage is TRBV5-1 and J usage is TRBJ1-2; TRBD1 agrees at 8 bases. Germline-derived CDR1 and CDR2 are SGHRS and YFSETQ. V trimming: 4 bases; J trimming: 6 bases; junction bases outside the gene matches: 11. The CDR3 is made up of 15 amino acids. The CDR3 sequence is CASSPEGQGRNGYTF. Incomplete CDR3 DNA: TGCGCCAGCAGCCCGGAAGGACAGGGACGGAATGGC.

With respect to this clone: The read finishes 3 residues shy of the CDR3 end, and the germline J gene is used to complete it. The chain is built from TRBV5-4 and TRBJ2-2, with D perhaps matching TRBD2 (6 bases). Trimming cost V 0 bases and J 6 bases, with 12 bases left between them. This CDR3 contains 15 residues. CDR1 is SGHNT, CDR2 YYREEE, per germline (reference sequence). This CDR3 is CASSLGGVIPGELFF. Partial CDR3 DNA: TGTGCCAGCAGCTTGGGGGGGGTTATCCCCGGGGAG.

Details on this clone: The CDR3 end lies 3 residues beyond the end of the read and is filled in from the germline J gene. The chain is built from TRBV7-2 and TRBJ2-7; D unresolved. CDR3 length: 13 amino acids. V shed 7 bases and J shed 3 bases, with 13 bases lying between them. Germline loops: CDR1 SGHTA, CDR2 FQGNSA. The CDR3 reads CASTSTGDYEQYF. The CDR3 bases that were read are TGTGCCAGCACCTCAACGGGTGACTACGAG.

About this clone: The read halts 3 residues ahead of the CDR3 end, with the missing end drawn from the germline J gene. The chain has TRBV4-1 and TRBJ2-7; D might be TRBD1 (6 bases). Germline V lookup: CDR1 MGHRA, CDR2 YSYEKL. Trimming removed 4 bases at V and 4 bases at J, with 23 bases between. This CDR3 has 17 amino acids. CDR3 bases read: TGCGCCAGCAGCCCCTACCCAACGAACAGGGCATTTTACGAG. Protein sequence: CASSPYPTNRAFYE. From start to end, the CDR3 is CASSPYPTNRAFYEQYF.

With respect to this clone: The CDR3 end lies 3 residues beyond the end of the read and is filled in from the germline J gene. The chain joins TRBV19 to TRBJ2-2; 14 nucleotides match TRBD2. Germline V CDR1 and CDR2: LNHDA, SQIVND (reference sequence). Trimming at V came to 6 bases and at J to 5 bases, leaving 8 bases not matched to a gene. This CDR3 spans 17 amino acids. The CDR3 protein is CASRKGLAGGPTGELFF. The CDR3 bases that were read are TGTGCCAGTAGGAAAGGACTAGCGGGGGGTCCGACCGGGGAG.

A note on this clone: The CDR3 goes on 3 residues after the read ends, and that part is filled in from the germline J gene. The V call is TRBV4-1, the J call TRBJ1-1; D unclear. The CDR3 spans 14 residues. Germline-derived CDR1 and CDR2 are MGHRA and YSYEKL. V shed 1 base and J shed 0 bases, with 6 bases lying between them. The sequenced CDR3 bases are TGCGCCAGCAGCCAAGCTCTGTTGAACACTGAA. It codes for CASSQALLNTE. The CDR3 reads in full as CASSQALLNTEAFF.

A remark on this clone: The CDR3 end falls 3 residues outside the read, so it is completed with the germline J gene. This rearrangement joins TRBV29-1 to TRBJ1-5, with D maybe TRBD1 (6 bases). Trimming took 7 bases from V and 4 from J, leaving 20 bases between them. Germline V lookup: CDR1 SQVTM, CDR2 ANQGSEA. This CDR3 spans 15 amino acids. CDR3 in amino acids: CSEDRKGGINQPQHF. The CDR3 bases that were read are TGCAGCGAGGACCGGAAAGGGGGAATAAATCAGCCC.

On this clone: The CDR3 extends 3 residues past the end of the read, so its final part is completed from the germline J gene. V usage is TRBV30 and J usage is TRBJ2-2, with D possibly matching TRBD1 (5 bases). V lost 4 bases to trimming and J lost 5 bases, with 11 bases between them. This CDR3 is 13 amino acids long. CDR1 and CDR2 (germline): GTSNPN, SVGIG (reference sequence). The CDR3 bases that were read are TGTGCCTGGACCTCCACAGGAACCGGGGAG. Amino acids: CAWTSTGTGE. The full CDR3 protein reads CAWTSTGTGELFF. The full variable domain, with the rest looked up from reference TRBV30 and TRBJ2-2, is SQTIHQWPATLVQPVGSPLSLECTVEGTSNPNLYWYRQAAGRGLQLLFYSVGIGQISSEVPQNLSASRPQDRQFILSSKKLLLSDSGFYLCAWTSTGTGELFFGEGSRLTVL.

Note on this clone: The read comes to an end 3 residues before the CDR3 does, leaving the germline J gene to fill in the end. The V call is TRBV10-2, the J call TRBJ1-1; D not certain. CDR1 is WSHSY and CDR2 is SAAADI in the germline V gene. There are 13 residues in the CDR3. V was cut by 2 bases and J by 6 bases, with 10 bases left in between. The CDR3 sequence is CASSEIKVAEAFF. The covered CDR3 bases are TGCGCCAGCAGTGAGATTAAGGTCGCTGAA.

About this clone itself: The read ends 3 residues shy of where the CDR3 ends; the end is completed using the germline J gene. This chain connects TRBV6-1 to TRBJ2-7, with 10 bases that match TRBD1. The germline V gene encodes CDR1 MNHNS and CDR2 SASEGT. There are 16 residues in the CDR3. Trimming at V came to 4 bases and at J to 0 bases, leaving 6 bases not matched to a gene. The sequenced part of the CDR3 DNA is TGTGCCAGCAGTGGGCGACAGGGGGCTTACTCCTACGAG. This codes for CASSGRQGAYSYE. The CDR3 as a whole reads CASSGRQGAYSYEQYF.

About this clone: With the read ending 3 residues before the CDR3 end, the germline J gene is used to fill in that end. The rearrangement joins TRBV30 to TRBJ1-6; the D gene is possibly TRBD1 (6 bases). The CDR3 is 13 residues long. In germline, CDR1 is GTSNPN, CDR2 SVGIG (reference sequence). CDR3 sequence: CAWNARGRWPLHF. The CDR3 DNA, read in part, is TGTGCCTGGAATGCCAGGGGAAGATGGCCC.

About this clone: The read comes to an end 3 residues before the CDR3 does, leaving the germline J gene to fill in the end. The chain has TRBV3-1 (or the pseudogene TRBV3-2) and TRBJ2-7, with D perhaps TRBD1 (6 bases). Germline V gives CDR1 LGHDT, CDR2 YNNKEL (reference sequence). V was trimmed by 6 bases and J by 1 base, leaving 19 bases between them. The CDR3 is 16 amino acids. The CDR3 region is CASRGGGASPSYEQYF. The sequenced CDR3 bases are TGTGCCAGCAGGGGTGGGGGCGCCTCGCCTTCCTACGAG.

As concerns this clone: The CDR3 extends 3 residues past the end of the read, so its final part is completed from the germline J gene. This chain uses TRBV10-1 with TRBJ2-1; tentatively, D is TRBD1 (5 bases). The CDR3 loop spans 14 amino acids. The germline CDR1 and CDR2 sequences are WNHNN and SYGVQD (reference sequence). The V gene lost 6 bases and the J gene lost 8 bases, with 17 bases spanning the gap. The CDR3 bases that were read are TGCGCCAGCAGCCTCGACAGTACCCGGGATGAG. Protein: CASSLDSTRDE. The entire CDR3 is CASSLDSTRDEQFF.